The T cell receptor (beta chain) described here comes from a study of T cell responses to AZD1222 COVID-19 vaccine. Study information: Second-dose intervals near 4 or 12 weeks were combined. Broader study findings: Baseline serostatus was positive in only a handful of AZD1222 recipients. It should be noted that donors were predominantly white British and more often female, and clonal diversity was possibly underestimated. Close to half of all spike-specific TCRs reportedly target regions of the variants that are unmutated.

Of note for this clone: No antigen is known for it.

CDR1 is MDHEN, CDR2 SYDVKM, per germline. The ends were cut back, 8 bases at V and 5 bases at J, with 12 bases in the middle. CDR3 size: 12 residues. TCRdb's table, derived via immunoSEQ multiplex PCR, lists solely in-frame clones and lacks some. This sample yields about 150,000 clones, of which roughly nine tenths are seen a single time; around 5% belongs to the top ten. This TCR was recovered from an adult in good health. The chain recombines TRBV28 with TRBJ2-5; TRBD2 is a possible D gene (6 bases). Sequencing used peripheral blood, obtained on day 0 of AZD1222 vaccination. In nucleotides, the CDR3 is TGTGCCAGCCGCCGGAGGGGTGAGACCCAGTACTTC. The encoded protein is CASRRRGETQYF.